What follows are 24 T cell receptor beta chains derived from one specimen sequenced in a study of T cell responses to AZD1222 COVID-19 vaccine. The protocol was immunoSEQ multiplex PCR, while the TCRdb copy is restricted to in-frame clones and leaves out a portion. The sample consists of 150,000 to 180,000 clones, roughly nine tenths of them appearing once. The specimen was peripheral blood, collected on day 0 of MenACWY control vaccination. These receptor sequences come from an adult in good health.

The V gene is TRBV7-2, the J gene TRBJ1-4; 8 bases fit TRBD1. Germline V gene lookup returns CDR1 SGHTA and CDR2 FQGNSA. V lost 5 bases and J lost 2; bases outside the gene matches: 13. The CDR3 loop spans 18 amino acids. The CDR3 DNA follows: TGTGCCAGCAGCCGGGAGGGGGCAGGGGGCATCACTAATGAAAAACTGTTTTTT. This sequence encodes CASSREGAGGITNEKLFF.

The CDR3 loop is CATSRETAGAEGYTF. The CDR3 DNA follows: TGTGCCACCAGCAGAGAGACAGCGGGGGCGGAGGGCTACACCTTC. The chain carries TRBV15 and TRBJ1-2; weak D call: TRBD1 (6 bases). Trimming pared 0 bases from V and 8 bases from J, leaving 16 bases between. The germline CDR1 and CDR2 sequences are LNHNV and YYDKDF (reference sequence). The CDR3 sequence is 15 residues long.

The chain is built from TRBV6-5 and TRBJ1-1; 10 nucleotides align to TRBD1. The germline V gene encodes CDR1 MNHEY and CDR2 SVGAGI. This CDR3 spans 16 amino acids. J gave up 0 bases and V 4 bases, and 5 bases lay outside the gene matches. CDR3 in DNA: TGTGCCAGCAGTTTGGACAGGGGGAGCATGAACACTGAAGCTTTCTTT. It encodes CASSLDRGSMNTEAFF.

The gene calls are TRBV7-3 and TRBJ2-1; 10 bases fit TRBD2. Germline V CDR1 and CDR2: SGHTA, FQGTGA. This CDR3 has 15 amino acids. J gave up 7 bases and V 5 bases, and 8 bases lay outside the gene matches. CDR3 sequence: CASSPGLAGANEQFF. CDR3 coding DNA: TGTGCCAGCAGCCCCGGGCTAGCGGGAGCGAATGAGCAGTTCTTC.

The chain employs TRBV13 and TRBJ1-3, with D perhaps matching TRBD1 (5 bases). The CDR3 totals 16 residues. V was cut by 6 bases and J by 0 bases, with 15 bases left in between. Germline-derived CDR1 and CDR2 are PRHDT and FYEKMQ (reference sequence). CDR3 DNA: TGTGCCAGCAGTAACAGACAGCCTGCCTCTGGAAACACCATATATTTT. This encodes CASSNRQPASGNTIYF.

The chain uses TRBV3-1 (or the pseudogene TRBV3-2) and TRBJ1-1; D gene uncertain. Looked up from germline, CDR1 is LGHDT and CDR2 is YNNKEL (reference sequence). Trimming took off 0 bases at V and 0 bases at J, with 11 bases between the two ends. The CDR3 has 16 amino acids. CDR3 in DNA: TGTGCCAGCAGCCAAGAAGGCCAAATCTTGAACACTGAAGCTTTCTTT. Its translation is CASSQEGQILNTEAFF.

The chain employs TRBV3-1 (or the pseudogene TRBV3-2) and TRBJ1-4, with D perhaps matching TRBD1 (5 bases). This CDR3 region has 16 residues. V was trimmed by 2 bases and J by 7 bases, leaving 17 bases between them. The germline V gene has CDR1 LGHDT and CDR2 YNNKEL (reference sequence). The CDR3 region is CASSQTSRGPSEKLFF. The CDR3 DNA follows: TGTGCCAGCAGCCAAACTTCGAGGGGCCCTAGTGAAAAACTGTTTTTT.

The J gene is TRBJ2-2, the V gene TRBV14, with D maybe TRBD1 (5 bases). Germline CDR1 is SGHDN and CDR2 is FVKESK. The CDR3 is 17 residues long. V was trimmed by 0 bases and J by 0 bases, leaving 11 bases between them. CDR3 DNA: TGTGCCAGCAGCCAAGAAGGTGCAGGGTCGAACACCGGGGAGCTGTTTTTT. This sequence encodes CASSQEGAGSNTGELFF. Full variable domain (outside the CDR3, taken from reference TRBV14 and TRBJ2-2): EAGVTQFPSHSVIEKGQTVTLRCDPISGHDNLYWYRRVMGKEIKFLLHFVKESKQDESGMPNNRFLAERTGGTYSTLKVQPAELEDSGVYFCASSQEGAGSNTGELFFGEGSRLTVL.

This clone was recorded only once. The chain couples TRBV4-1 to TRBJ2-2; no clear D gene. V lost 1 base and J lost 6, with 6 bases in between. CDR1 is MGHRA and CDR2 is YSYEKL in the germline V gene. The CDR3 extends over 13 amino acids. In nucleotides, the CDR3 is TGCGCCAGCAGCCAAGTCGAGGCCGGGGAGCTGTTTTTT. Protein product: CASSQVEAGELFF.

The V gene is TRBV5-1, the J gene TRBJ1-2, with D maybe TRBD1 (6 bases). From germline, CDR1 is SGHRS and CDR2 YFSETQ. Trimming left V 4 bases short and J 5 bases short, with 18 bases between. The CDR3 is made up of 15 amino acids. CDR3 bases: TGCGCCAGCAGCGGGGGGGACAACCTTCTTTATGGCTACACCTTC. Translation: CASSGGDNLLYGYTF.

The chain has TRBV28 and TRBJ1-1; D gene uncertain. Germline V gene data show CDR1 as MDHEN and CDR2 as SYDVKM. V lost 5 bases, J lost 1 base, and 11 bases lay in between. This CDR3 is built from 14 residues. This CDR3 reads CASSPRIRNTEAFF. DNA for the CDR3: TGTGCCAGCAGTCCCCGTATCCGGAACACTGAAGCTTTCTTT.

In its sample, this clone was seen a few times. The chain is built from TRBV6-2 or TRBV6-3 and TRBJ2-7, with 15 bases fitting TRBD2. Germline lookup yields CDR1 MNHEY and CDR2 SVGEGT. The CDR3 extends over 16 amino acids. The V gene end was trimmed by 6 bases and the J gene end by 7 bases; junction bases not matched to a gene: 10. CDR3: CASSKTGTSGRREQYF. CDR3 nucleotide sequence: TGTGCCAGCAGCAAAACCGGGACTAGCGGGAGGAGGGAGCAGTACTTC.

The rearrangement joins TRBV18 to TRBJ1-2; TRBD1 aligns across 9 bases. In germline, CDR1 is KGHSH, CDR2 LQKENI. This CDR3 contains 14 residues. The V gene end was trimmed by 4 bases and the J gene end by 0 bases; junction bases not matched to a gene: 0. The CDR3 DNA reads TGTGCCAGCTCACACAGGGGGCCTAACTATGGCTACACCTTC. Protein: CASSHRGPNYGYTF.

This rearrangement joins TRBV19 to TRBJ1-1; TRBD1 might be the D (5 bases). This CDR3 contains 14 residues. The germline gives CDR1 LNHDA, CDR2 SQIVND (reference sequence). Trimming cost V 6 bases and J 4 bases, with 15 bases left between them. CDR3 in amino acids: CASRPQGFSTEAFF. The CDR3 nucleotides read TGTGCCAGTAGACCCCAGGGCTTCTCCACTGAAGCTTTCTTT.

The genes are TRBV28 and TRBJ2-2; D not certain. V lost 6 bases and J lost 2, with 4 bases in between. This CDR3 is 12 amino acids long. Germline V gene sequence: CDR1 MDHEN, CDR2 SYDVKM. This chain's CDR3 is CASRGNTGELFF. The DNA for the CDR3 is TGTGCCAGCAGGGGTAACACCGGGGAGCTGTTTTTT.

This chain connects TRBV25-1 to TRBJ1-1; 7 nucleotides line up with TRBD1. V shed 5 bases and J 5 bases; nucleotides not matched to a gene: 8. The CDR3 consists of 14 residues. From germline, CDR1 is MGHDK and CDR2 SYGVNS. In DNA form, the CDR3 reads TGTGCCAGCAGTCACAGGGGAATAGGGACTGAAGCTTTCTTT. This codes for CASSHRGIGTEAFF. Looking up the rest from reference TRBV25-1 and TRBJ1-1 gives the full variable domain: EADIYQTPRYLVIGTGKKITLECSQTMGHDKMYWYQQDPGMELHLIHYSYGVNSTEKGDLSSESTVSRIRTEHFPLTLESARPSHTSQYLCASSHRGIGTEAFFGQGTRLTVV.

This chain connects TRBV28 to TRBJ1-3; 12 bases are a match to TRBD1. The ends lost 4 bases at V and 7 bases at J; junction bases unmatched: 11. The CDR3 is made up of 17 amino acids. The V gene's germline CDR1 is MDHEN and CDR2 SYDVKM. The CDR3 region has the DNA TGTGCCAGCAGTTGGCAGGGACAGGGGGCTAAAGGGAACACCATATATTTT. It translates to CASSWQGQGAKGNTIYF.

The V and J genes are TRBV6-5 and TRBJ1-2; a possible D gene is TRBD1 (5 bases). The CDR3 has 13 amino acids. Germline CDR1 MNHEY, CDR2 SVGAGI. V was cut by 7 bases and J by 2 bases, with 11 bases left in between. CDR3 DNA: TGTGCCAGCATAAAAGCAGGGAACTATGGCTACACCTTC. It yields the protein CASIKAGNYGYTF.

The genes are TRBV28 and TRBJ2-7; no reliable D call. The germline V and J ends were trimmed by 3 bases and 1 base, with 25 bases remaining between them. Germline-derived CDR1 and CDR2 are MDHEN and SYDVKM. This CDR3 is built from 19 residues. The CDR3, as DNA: TGTGCCAGCAGTTTTAATTGGGCAGGCCCCGTCAGTGATTCCTACGAGCAGTACTTC. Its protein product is CASSFNWAGPVSDSYEQYF.

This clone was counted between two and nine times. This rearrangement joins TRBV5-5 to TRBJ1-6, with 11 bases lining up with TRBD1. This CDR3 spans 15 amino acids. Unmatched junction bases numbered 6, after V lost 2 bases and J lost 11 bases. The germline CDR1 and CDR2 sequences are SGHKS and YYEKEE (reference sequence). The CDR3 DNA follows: TGTGCCAGCAGCTTTGAGGACAGGGGGCGTACACCCCTCCACTTT. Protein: CASSFEDRGRTPLHF.

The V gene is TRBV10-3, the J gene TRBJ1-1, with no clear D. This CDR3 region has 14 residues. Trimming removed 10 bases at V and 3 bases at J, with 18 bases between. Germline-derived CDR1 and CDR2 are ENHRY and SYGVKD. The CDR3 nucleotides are TGTGCCACGGCCCCCCGGGCCTTGGACACTGAAGCTTTCTTT. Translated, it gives CATAPRALDTEAFF.

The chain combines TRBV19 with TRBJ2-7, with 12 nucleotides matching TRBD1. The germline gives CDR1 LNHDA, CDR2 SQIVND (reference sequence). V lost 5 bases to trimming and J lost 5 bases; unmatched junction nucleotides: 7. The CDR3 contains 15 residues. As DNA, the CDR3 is TGTGCCAGTAGTCCGTCGGGACAGGGGGCGAACGAGCAGTACTTC. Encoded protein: CASSPSGQGANEQYF.

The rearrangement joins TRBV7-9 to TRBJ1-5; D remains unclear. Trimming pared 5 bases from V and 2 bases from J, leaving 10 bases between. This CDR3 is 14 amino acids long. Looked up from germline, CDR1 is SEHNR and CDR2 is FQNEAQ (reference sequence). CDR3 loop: CASSPGGRNQPQHF. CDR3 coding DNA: TGTGCCAGCAGCCCGGGCGGCCGCAATCAGCCCCAGCATTTT.

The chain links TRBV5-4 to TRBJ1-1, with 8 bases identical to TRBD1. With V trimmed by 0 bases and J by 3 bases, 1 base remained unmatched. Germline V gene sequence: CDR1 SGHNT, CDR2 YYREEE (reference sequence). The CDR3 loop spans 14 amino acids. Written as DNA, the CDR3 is TGTGCCAGCAGCTTGGGGACAGGGTACACTGAAGCTTTCTTT. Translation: CASSLGTGYTEAFF.